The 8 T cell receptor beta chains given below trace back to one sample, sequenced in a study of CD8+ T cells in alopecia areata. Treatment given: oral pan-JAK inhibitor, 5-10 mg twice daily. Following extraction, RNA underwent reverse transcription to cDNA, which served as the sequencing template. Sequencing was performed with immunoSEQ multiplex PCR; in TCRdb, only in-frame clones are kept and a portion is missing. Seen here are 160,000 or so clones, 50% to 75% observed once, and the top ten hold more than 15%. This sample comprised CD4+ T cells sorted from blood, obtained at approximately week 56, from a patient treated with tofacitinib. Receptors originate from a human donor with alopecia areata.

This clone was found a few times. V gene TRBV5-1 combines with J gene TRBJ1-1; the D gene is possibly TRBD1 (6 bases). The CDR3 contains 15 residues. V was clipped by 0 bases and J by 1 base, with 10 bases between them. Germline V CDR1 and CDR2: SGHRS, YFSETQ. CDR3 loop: CASSLAGDKNTEAFF. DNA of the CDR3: TGCGCCAGCAGCTTGGCTGGGGACAAGAACACTGAAGCTTTCTTT.

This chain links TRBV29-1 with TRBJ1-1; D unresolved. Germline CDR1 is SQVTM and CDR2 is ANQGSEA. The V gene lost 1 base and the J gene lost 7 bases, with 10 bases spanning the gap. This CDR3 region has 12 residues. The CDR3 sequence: CSVEGFSIEAFF. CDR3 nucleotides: TGCAGCGTTGAAGGTTTCAGTATTGAAGCTTTCTTT.

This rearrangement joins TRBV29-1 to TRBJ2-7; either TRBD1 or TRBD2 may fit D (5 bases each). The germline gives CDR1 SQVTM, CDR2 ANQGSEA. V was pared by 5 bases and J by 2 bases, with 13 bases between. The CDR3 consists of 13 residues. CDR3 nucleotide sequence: TGCAGCGTTTTTCGGGACGGAACCTACGAGCAGTACTTC. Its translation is CSVFRDGTYEQYF.

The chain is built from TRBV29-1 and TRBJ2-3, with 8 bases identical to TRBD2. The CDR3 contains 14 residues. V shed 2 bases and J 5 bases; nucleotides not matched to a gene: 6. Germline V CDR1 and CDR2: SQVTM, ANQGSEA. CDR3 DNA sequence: TGCAGCGTTGAATGGCGGGGGGCCAGAGATACGCAGTATTTT. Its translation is CSVEWRGARDTQYF.

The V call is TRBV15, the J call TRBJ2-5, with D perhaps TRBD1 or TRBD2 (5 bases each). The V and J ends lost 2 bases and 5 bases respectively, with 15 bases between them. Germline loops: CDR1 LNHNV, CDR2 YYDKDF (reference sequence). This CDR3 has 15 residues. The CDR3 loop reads CATSRPPGWGETQYF. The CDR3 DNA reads TGTGCCACCAGCAGACCTCCCGGGTGGGGGGAGACCCAGTACTTC.

CDR3 DNA sequence: TGTGCCAGCAGCTTAGTAGCCCATCAAGAGACCCAGTACTTC. Translating it yields CASSLVAHQETQYF. The chain links TRBV7-9 to TRBJ2-5; D gene unclear. The CDR3 is 14 residues long. Trimming left V 1 base short and J 2 bases short, with 8 bases between. CDR1 SEHNR and CDR2 FQNEAQ come from the germline V gene (reference sequence).

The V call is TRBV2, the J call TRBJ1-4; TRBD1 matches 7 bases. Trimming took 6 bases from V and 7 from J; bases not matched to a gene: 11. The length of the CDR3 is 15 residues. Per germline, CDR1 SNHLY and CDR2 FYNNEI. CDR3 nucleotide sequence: TGTGCCAGCAGCGAAACAGGGGTCACTGGTGAAAAACTGTTTTTT. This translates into CASSETGVTGEKLFF.

CDR3 loop: CASSSASPDYGYTF. The CDR3 DNA reads TGTGCCAGCAGCTCGGCCAGCCCAGACTATGGCTACACCTTC. The chain links TRBV7-9 to TRBJ1-2; D not resolved. The CDR3 contains 14 residues. Trimming pared 4 bases from V and 3 bases from J, leaving 12 bases between. In germline, CDR1 is SEHNR, CDR2 FQNEAQ (reference sequence).